Sequencing of this T cell receptor beta chain was carried out in a study of blood T cell repertoires in COVID-19. Germline V gene lookup returns CDR1 MNHEY and CDR2 SVGAGI. The junction had 3 bases not matched to a gene; V was cut back by 2 bases and J by 3 bases. This CDR3 spans 15 amino acids. How the authors handled the data: From reference gene primer amplification, estimates of nucleated cell counts were derived. The data were produced by immunoSEQ multiplex PCR, yet TCRdb's version contains in-frame clones alone and is incomplete. V and J calls and clone size are as listed in that table; D and trimming were resolved from the DNA. The repertoire holds about 130,000 clones, with about four fifths as singletons.

Input material: peripheral blood. This clonotype was obtained from a woman between 50 and 59 years old with acute or convalescent COVID-19. V usage is TRBV6-5 and J usage is TRBJ2-1, with 8 bases that match TRBD1. In nucleotides, the CDR3 is TGTGCCAGCAGTTACGGACAGGGAGGCTACAATGAGCAGTTCTTC. This encodes CASSYGQGGYNEQFF.